The source of this T cell receptor beta chain is a study of blood T cell repertoires in COVID-19. Study background: T cells, B-cell-depleted T cells, or PBMCs supplied cDNA or gDNA.

CDR3 length: 15 residues. The V gene's germline CDR1 is MNHEY and CDR2 SVGAGI. V was clipped by 6 bases and J by 2 bases; unmatched bases: 8. TCRdb's copy holds only in-frame clones and misses some; the assay was immunoSEQ multiplex PCR. Of some 160,000 clones listed, about four fifths were seen once; the top ten hold approximately 6.2%. The sequenced sample was peripheral blood. The chain carries TRBV6-5 and TRBJ1-2; 8 positions agree with TRBD1. This receptor was identified in a man aged 70 or older with active or convalescent COVID-19. The CDR3 is CASRYPGQENYGYTF. In DNA, the CDR3 is TGTGCCAGCAGATATCCGGGACAGGAAAACTATGGCTACACCTTC.